This TCR beta chain was profiled in a study of CD8+ T cells in alopecia areata. Looking at the study overall: Oral tofacitinib, 5 to 10 mg twice daily, was given in an open-label trial. General study results and limits: Scalp samples also yield sequences of resident alphabeta T cells from normal skin. Clonality in the scalp and expanded CD8+ clones ranked among the top 100 were significantly decreased by tofacitinib.

This clone appeared a few times. Its antigen is currently unknown. RNA extraction and reverse transcription yielded cDNA as sequencing template. Clones were read by immunoSEQ multiplex PCR, and TCRdb kept only the in-frame ones, dropping some. This table has fewer than 250,000 clones, less than 45% appearing once. Treatment indicated: oral pan-JAK inhibitor, 5-10 mg twice daily. Researchers gathered lesional scalp punch biopsies and peripheral blood from patients with alopecia areata. V was clipped by 4 bases and J by 13 bases, with 8 bases between them. The CDR3 has 10 residues. Per germline, CDR1 SQVTM and CDR2 ANQGSEA.

The J gene is TRBJ1-6, the V gene TRBV29-1, with unresolved D. The receptor comes from a human donor with alopecia areata. The source material was CD4+ T cells sorted from blood, sampled between weeks 36 and 40, from a patient treated with tofacitinib. The CDR3 DNA is TGCAGCGTTGTTGGTTGGCCCCTCCACTTT. Its translation: CSVVGWPLHF.